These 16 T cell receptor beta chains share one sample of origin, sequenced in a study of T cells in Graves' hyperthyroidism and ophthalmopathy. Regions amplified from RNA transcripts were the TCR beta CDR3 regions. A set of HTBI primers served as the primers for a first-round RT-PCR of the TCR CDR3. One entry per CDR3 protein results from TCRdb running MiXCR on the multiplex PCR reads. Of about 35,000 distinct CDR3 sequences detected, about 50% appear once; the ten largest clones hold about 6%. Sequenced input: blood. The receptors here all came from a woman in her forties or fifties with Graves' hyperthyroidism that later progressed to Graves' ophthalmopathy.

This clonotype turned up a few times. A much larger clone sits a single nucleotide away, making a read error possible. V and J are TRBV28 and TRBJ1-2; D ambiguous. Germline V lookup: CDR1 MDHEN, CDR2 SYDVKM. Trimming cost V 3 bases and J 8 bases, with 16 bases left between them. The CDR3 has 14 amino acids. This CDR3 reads CASSFIQRSEGYTF. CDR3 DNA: TGTGCCAGCAGTTTTATCCAGAGATCCGAGGGCTACACCTTC.

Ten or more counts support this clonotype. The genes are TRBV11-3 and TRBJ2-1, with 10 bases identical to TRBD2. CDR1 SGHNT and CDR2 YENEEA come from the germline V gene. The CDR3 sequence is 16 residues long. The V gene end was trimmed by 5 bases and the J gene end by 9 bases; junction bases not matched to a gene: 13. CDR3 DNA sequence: TGTGCCAGCAGCCCGCAACCTAGCGGGAGTATAAGTGAGCAGTTCTTC. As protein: CASSPQPSGSISEQFF.

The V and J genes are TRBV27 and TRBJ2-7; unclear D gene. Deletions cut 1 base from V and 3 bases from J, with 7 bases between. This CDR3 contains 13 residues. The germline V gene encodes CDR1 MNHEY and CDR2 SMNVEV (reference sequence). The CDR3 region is CASSLLPGYEQYF. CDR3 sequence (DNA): TGTGCCAGCAGTTTATTGCCAGGCTACGAGCAGTACTTC.

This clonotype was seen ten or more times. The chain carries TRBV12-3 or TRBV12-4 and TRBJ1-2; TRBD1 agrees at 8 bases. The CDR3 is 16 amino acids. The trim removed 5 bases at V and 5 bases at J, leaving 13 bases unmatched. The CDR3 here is CASSPGTGSFYYGYTF. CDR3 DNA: TGTGCCAGCAGTCCCGGGACAGGTTCTTTTTATTATGGCTACACCTTC.

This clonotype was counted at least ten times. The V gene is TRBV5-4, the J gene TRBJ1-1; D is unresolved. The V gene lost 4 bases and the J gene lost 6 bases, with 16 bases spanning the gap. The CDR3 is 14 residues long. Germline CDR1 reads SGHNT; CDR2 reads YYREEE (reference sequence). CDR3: CASSRAGPVAEAFF. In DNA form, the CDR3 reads TGTGCCAGCAGCCGCGCCGGCCCCGTCGCTGAAGCTTTCTTT.

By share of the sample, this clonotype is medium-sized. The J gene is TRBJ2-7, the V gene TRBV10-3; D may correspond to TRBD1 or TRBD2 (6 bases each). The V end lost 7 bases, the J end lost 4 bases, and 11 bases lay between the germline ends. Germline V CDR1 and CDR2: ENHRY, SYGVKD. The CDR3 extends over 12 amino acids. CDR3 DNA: TGTGCCATCAAAGAGGGGGGTTACGAGCAGTACTTC. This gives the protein CAIKEGGYEQYF.

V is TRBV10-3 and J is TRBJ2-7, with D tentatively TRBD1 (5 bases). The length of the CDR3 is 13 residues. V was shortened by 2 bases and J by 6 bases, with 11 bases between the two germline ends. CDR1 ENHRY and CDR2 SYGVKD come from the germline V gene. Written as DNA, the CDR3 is TGTGCCATCAGTGAGAATCAGGGCGGCGAGCAGTACTTC. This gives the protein CAISENQGGEQYF.

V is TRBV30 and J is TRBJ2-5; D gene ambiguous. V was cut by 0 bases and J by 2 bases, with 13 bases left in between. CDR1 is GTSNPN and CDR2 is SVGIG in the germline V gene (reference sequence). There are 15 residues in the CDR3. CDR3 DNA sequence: TGTGCCTGGAGTGTACTTGCGGCGGAACAAGAGACCCAGTACTTC. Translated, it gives CAWSVLAAEQETQYF.

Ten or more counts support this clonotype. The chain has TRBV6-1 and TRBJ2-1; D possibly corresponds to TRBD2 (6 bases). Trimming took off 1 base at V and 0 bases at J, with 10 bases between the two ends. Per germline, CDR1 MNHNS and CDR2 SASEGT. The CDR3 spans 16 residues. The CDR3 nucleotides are TGTGCCAGCAGTGAAGAGCAGGGAGGCTCCTACAATGAGCAGTTCTTC. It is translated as CASSEEQGGSYNEQFF.

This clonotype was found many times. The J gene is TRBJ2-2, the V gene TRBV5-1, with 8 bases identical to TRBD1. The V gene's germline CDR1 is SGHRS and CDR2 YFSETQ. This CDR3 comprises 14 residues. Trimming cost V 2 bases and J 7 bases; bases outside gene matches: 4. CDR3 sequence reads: CASSFRGLGGELFF. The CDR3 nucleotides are TGCGCCAGCAGCTTCAGGGGGCTAGGCGGGGAGCTGTTTTTT.

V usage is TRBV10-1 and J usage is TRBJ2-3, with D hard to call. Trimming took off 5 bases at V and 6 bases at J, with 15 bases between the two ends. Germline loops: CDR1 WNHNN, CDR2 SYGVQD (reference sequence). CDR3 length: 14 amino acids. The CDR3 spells CASSPNQGADTQYF. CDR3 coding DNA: TGCGCCAGCAGTCCAAATCAAGGAGCGGATACGCAGTATTTT.

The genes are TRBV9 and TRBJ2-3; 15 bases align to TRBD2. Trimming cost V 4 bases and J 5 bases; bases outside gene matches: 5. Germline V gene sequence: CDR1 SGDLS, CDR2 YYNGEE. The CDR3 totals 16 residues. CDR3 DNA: TGTGCCAGCAGCCCTCGGACTAGCGGGAGGGGAGATACGCAGTATTTT. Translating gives CASSPRTSGRGDTQYF.

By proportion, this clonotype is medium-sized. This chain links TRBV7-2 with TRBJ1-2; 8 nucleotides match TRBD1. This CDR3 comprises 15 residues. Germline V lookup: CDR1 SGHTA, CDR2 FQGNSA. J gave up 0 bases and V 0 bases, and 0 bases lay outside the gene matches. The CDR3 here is CASSLAQGANYGYTF. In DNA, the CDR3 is TGTGCCAGCAGCTTAGCACAGGGGGCTAACTATGGCTACACCTTC.

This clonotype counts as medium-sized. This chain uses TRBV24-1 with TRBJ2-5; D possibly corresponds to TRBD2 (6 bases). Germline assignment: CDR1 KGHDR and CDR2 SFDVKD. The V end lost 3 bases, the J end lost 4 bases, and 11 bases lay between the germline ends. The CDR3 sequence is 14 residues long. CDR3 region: CATSDPTGLETQYF. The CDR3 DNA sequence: TGTGCCACCAGTGATCCAACGGGACTAGAGACCCAGTACTTC.

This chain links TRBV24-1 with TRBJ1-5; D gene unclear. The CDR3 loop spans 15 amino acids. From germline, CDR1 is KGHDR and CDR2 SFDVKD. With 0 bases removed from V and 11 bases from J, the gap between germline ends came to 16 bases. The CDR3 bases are TGTGCCACCAGTGATTTGAATGAGGGATGGGAGACCCAGCATTTT. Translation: CATSDLNEGWETQHF.

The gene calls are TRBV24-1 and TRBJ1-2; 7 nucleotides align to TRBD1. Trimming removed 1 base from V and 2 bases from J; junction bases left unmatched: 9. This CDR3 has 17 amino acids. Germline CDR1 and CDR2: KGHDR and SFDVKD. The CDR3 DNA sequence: TGTGCCACCAGTGATTTACCGGGACAGTGCGAAAACTATGGCTACACCTTC. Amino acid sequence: CATSDLPGQCENYGYTF.